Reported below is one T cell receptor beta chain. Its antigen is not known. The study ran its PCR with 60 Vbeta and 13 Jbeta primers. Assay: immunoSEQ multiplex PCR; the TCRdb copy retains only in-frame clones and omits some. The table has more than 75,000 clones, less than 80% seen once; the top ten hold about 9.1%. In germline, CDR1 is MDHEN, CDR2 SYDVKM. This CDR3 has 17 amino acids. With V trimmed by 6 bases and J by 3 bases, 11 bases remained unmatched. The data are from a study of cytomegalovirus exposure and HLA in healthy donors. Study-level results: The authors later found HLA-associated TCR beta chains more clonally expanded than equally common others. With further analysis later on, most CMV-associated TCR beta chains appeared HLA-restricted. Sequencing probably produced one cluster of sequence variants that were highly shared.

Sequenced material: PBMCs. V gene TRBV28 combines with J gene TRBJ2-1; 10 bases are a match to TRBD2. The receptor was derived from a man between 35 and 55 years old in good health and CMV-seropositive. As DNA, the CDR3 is TGTGCCAGCAGCTCCTTCGGGCTAGCGGGAGTCTACAATGAGCAGTTCTTC. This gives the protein CASSSFGLAGVYNEQFF. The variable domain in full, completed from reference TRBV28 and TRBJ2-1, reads DVKVTQSSRYLVKRTGEKVFLECVQDMDHENMFWYRQDPGLGLRLIYFSYDVKMKEKGDIPEGYSVSREKKERFSLILESASTNQTSMYLCASSSFGLAGVYNEQFFGPGTRLTVL.